This TCR beta chain was profiled in a study of blood T cells in healthy people across ages. Study-level background: Per two T cells, about one barcoded beta molecule was captured through template switching.

There are many counts of this clonotype. Its antigen is currently unknown. This CDR3 spans 16 amino acids. Trimming took 4 bases from V and 6 from J; bases not matched to a gene: 12. Germline CDR1 reads SGHTA; CDR2 reads FQGNSA. Primed by a sample-barcoded 5' primer and a J-beta primer mix, a second PCR proceeded for 7 to 11 cycles. One entry per CDR3 protein, called by TCRdb with MiXCR from the 5' RACE reads. The sample yields over a million distinct CDR3 sequences, less than 45% seen once. Study results and limitations: Observed TCR beta diversity per million T cells went down as age went up. This fall followed a roughly linear course with age. Long-lived donors exceeded aged donors in naive CD4+ cells and diversity.

The sample taken for sequencing was blood. This chain joins TRBV7-2 and TRBJ2-7; 10 positions match TRBD2. The sequence came from a young woman in good health. The CDR3 coding sequence is TGTGCCAGCAGCTACCGCGCTAGCGGGAGAGAATCCGAGCAGTACTTC. Residues: CASSYRASGRESEQYF.